What follows describes a single T cell receptor (beta chain). Original methodology: Amplification from reference gene primers served as the basis for estimated nucleated cell counts. Produced via immunoSEQ multiplex PCR; TCRdb's table is partial and in-frame only. V, J and clone size were drawn from that table, and D and trimming were deduced from the DNA. The sample lists approximately 350,000 clones, around 90% occurring once. V dropped 1 base and J dropped 1; count of bases not matched to a gene: 8. The CDR3 runs to 19 residues. Germline V gene sequence: CDR1 SGHVS, CDR2 FNYEAQ. This sample is part of a study of blood T cell repertoires in COVID-19. Study in general: Both acute and convalescent COVID-19 samples were obtained from the United States, Italy and Spain. In each case, the material was cDNA or gDNA derived from T cells, B-cell-depleted T cells, or PBMCs.

The clonotype comes from a woman aged 18 to 35 who had recovered from COVID-19. The material sequenced was peripheral blood. V is TRBV7-6 and J is TRBJ2-1, with 12 bases fitting TRBD2. The CDR3 nucleotides are TGTGCCAGCAGCTTAGAGGCTAGCGGGAGGGGGGAATCCTACAATGAGCAGTTCTTC. It codes for CASSLEASGRGESYNEQFF.